The next 20 T cell receptor beta chains were all read from a single sample in a study of T cell responses to AZD1222 COVID-19 vaccine. Here immunoSEQ multiplex PCR was the method, and the copy in TCRdb shows in-frame clones only, minus some. The table has roughly 120,000 clones, about four fifths seen once. The specimen comprised peripheral blood, sampled on day 0 of AZD1222 vaccination. All receptors derive from an adult in good health.

V is TRBV6-5 and J is TRBJ2-1, with D hard to call. The CDR3 has 11 amino acids. Trimming removed 3 bases from V and 8 bases from J, with 5 bases in between. Germline CDR1 and CDR2: MNHEY and SVGAGI. Here the CDR3 reads CASSYGDEQFF. The CDR3, as DNA: TGTGCCAGCAGTTATGGGGATGAGCAGTTCTTC.

This clone was counted once. The J gene is TRBJ2-7, the V gene TRBV6-2 or TRBV6-3; 7 bases line up with TRBD1. V was clipped by 6 bases and J by 0 bases; unmatched bases: 14. Germline-derived CDR1 and CDR2 are MNHEY and SVGEGT. The CDR3 spans 17 residues. CDR3 bases: TGTGCCAGCAGCGCTTACCCGACAGGGTTTAACTCCTACGAGCAGTACTTC. It specifies CASSAYPTGFNSYEQYF.

This sequence joins TRBV28 and TRBJ1-5; D is uncertain. The germline V gene encodes CDR1 MDHEN and CDR2 SYDVKM. This CDR3 has 12 residues. V lost 6 bases and J lost 5, with 8 bases in between. The CDR3, as DNA: TGTGCCAGCAGGATGGTAGATCAGCCCCAGCATTTT. It yields the protein CASRMVDQPQHF.

V gene TRBV4-1 combines with J gene TRBJ1-5; possibly TRBD1 for D (6 bases). V lost 0 bases and J 1 base, leaving 10 bases between the germline ends. CDR3 length: 16 residues. Germline V gene sequence: CDR1 MGHRA, CDR2 YSYEKL. The CDR3 loop is CASSQEGGPSNQPQHF. The CDR3 bases are TGCGCCAGCAGCCAAGAGGGGGGGCCCAGCAATCAGCCCCAGCATTTT.

The chain recombines TRBV2 with TRBJ1-1; no definite D call. V lost 3 bases and J lost 6, with 11 bases in between. The germline V gene has CDR1 SNHLY and CDR2 FYNNEI. This CDR3 has 13 residues. DNA for the CDR3: TGTGCCAGCAGTGATATGGAAGCAGCTGAAGCTTTCTTT. It specifies CASSDMEAAEAFF.

The chain employs TRBV30 and TRBJ1-2; D is unclear. Germline-derived CDR1 and CDR2 are GTSNPN and SVGIG (reference sequence). V lost 1 base to trimming and J lost 4 bases, with 16 bases between them. The CDR3 runs 15 residues. CDR3 DNA: TGTGCCTGGAGTGAACCCCCTGGCACACGCTATGGCTACACCTTC. This translates into CAWSEPPGTRYGYTF.

The chain combines TRBV28 with TRBJ2-7, with 8 bases identical to TRBD1. Trimming took 9 bases from V and 3 from J; bases not matched to a gene: 7. The CDR3 contains 13 residues. Germline CDR1 and CDR2: MDHEN and SYDVKM. The CDR3 DNA follows: TGTGCCAGTATTACAGGGGGAGGCTACGAGCAGTACTTC. Its translation is CASITGGGYEQYF.

The genes are TRBV18 and TRBJ2-5, with TRBD1 as a possible D gene (6 bases). Trimming shortened V by 8 bases and J by 6 bases, and 16 bases separated the two germline ends. Looked up from germline, CDR1 is KGHSH and CDR2 is LQKENI. This CDR3 is 13 amino acids long. The CDR3 loop reads CASHTGIGKTQYF. Written as DNA, the CDR3 is TGTGCCAGCCATACAGGGATCGGGAAGACCCAGTACTTC.

V is TRBV6-5 and J is TRBJ2-7; 10 positions agree with TRBD2. CDR1 and CDR2 from the germline V gene are MNHEY and SVGAGI. The CDR3 is made up of 15 amino acids. Trimming took 8 bases from V and 7 from J; bases not matched to a gene: 14. Here the CDR3 DNA reads TGTGCCAGCTTTTCCAATGGGCTAGCGGGGGTAGAGCAGTACTTC. As protein: CASFSNGLAGVEQYF.

CDR3 sequence (DNA): TGTGCCAGCTCACCGTCAGTGGCCCATTCGGAAAAACTGTTTTTT. It codes for CASSPSVAHSEKLFF. The chain uses TRBV18 and TRBJ1-4; D gene unclear. Germline V gene sequence: CDR1 KGHSH, CDR2 LQKENI. Trimming stripped 3 bases from V and 8 bases from J, with 16 bases between. CDR3 length equals 15 residues.

The chain carries TRBV5-4 and TRBJ1-4; D is undetermined. The V gene's germline CDR1 is SGHNT and CDR2 YYREEE (reference sequence). The CDR3 contains 15 residues. V lost 2 bases to trimming and J lost 0 bases, with 8 bases between them. The CDR3 is CASSLNRATNEKLFF. The CDR3 region has the DNA TGTGCCAGCAGCTTAAACAGAGCAACTAATGAAAAACTGTTTTTT.

This chain connects TRBV19 to TRBJ1-3; no clear D gene. Per germline, CDR1 LNHDA and CDR2 SQIVND (reference sequence). The CDR3 totals 14 residues. The ends were cut back, 8 bases at V and 0 bases at J, with 11 bases in the middle. The CDR3 loop reads CASFTRGSGNTIYF. The CDR3 region has the DNA TGTGCCAGTTTTACGAGAGGCTCTGGAAACACCATATATTTT.

V is TRBV7-3 and J is TRBJ1-2; D is unclear. CDR1 is SGHTA and CDR2 is FQGTGA in the germline V gene. This CDR3 spans 12 amino acids. Trimming stripped 5 bases from V and 2 bases from J, with 6 bases between. CDR3 DNA: TGTGCCAGCAGCCTTCGGAACTATGGCTACACCTTC. It encodes CASSLRNYGYTF.

This chain uses TRBV11-3 with TRBJ2-2; no clear D gene. CDR1 and CDR2 (germline): SGHNT, YENEEA. Between the trimmed V and J ends, which lost 1 base and 6 bases, there was a span of 9 bases. This CDR3 comprises 14 residues. CDR3 nucleotide sequence: TGTGCCAGCAGCTTAGGTCAGTTCGCCGGGGAGCTGTTTTTT. Its translation is CASSLGQFAGELFF.

This clone was observed a few times. The CDR3 is CASSMGYNSPLHF. The CDR3 DNA reads TGTGCCAGTAGTATGGGGTATAATTCACCCCTCCACTTT. The V gene is TRBV19, the J gene TRBJ1-6; D not resolved. V was pared by 3 bases and J by 4 bases, with 4 bases between. From germline, CDR1 is LNHDA and CDR2 SQIVND (reference sequence). The CDR3 loop spans 13 amino acids.

The V and J genes are TRBV6-1 and TRBJ2-1; D possibly corresponds to TRBD1 (6 bases). The V gene lost 1 base and the J gene lost 0 bases, with 7 bases spanning the gap. In germline, CDR1 is MNHNS, CDR2 SASEGT. This CDR3 has 15 amino acids. The CDR3 protein is CASSEGGRSYNEQFF. The CDR3 DNA follows: TGTGCCAGCAGTGAAGGGGGGCGCTCCTACAATGAGCAGTTCTTC.

The V gene is TRBV2, the J gene TRBJ2-6; D is tentatively TRBD1 or TRBD2 (6 bases each). Germline V CDR1 and CDR2: SNHLY, FYNNEI. The CDR3 length is 14 residues. V was cut by 8 bases and J by 0 bases, with 8 bases left in between. This chain's CDR3 is CASRGPSGANVLTF. CDR3 bases: TGTGCCAGCCGGGGGCCCTCTGGGGCCAACGTCCTGACTTTC.

This chain uses TRBV30 with TRBJ1-6; D gene ambiguous. V lost 2 bases, J lost 0 bases, and 11 bases lay in between. The germline CDR1 and CDR2 sequences are GTSNPN and SVGIG (reference sequence). This CDR3 comprises 16 residues. CDR3 DNA sequence: TGTGCCTGGAGTAGGGCCTGGAGCTCCTATAATTCACCCCTCCACTTT. Translated: CAWSRAWSSYNSPLHF.

This chain's CDR3 is CASGRQGAIEAFF. The CDR3 DNA is TGTGCCAGCGGGAGACAGGGGGCCATTGAAGCTTTCTTT. V is TRBV12-3 or TRBV12-4 and J is TRBJ1-1; TRBD1 matches at 10 bases. Unmatched junction bases numbered 7, after V lost 8 bases and J lost 7 bases. The CDR3 runs to 13 residues.

The gene calls are TRBV5-1 and TRBJ1-6, with TRBD1 matching 7 bases. Trimming at V came to 4 bases and at J to 7 bases, leaving 11 bases not matched to a gene. The CDR3 consists of 16 residues. Per germline, CDR1 SGHRS and CDR2 YFSETQ. The CDR3 sequence: CASSNDRAASNSPLHF. CDR3 coding DNA: TGCGCCAGCAGCAACGACAGGGCCGCTTCCAATTCACCCCTCCACTTT.